This T cell receptor beta chain is drawn from a study of CD8 T cells in ankylosing spondylitis listed by TCRdb under 2017. Background for the entire study: T cell receptor beta repertoires were profiled in healthy donors and ankylosing spondylitis patients so that disease-linked TCR variants could be found. The full study cohort was made up of over 20 ankylosing spondylitis patients and some 100 healthy donors. Peripheral blood was sampled, and synovial fluid was also collected from ankylosing spondylitis patients.

In this sample, this clonotype turned up many times. Its specific antigen is unknown. No quality values exist for individual bases; no much larger clone is one base distant. TCRdb records Illumina HiSeq 2500 as the sequencer. TCR beta libraries were prepared by quantitative 5'-RACE with molecular barcodes. The authors' analysis ran thus. Disease-linked TCR variants were identified with a new computational method built on a probabilistic model of VDJ rearrangement. TCRdb cleaned the public reads at Q25 with fastp, built clones with MiXCR and kept in-frame beta chains. Each CDR3 protein gets just one entry, which takes the most common genes and DNA from the rows behind it. None of the V and J calls come from the authors' own analysis; TCRdb made them. The sample table records 35,000 to 45,000 distinct CDR3 sequences; 8% to 13% of these occur just once. Of the sample, approximately 1.4% falls within the top ten clones.

Points the paper makes about the study in general: Significant enrichment of the disease-linked clones was reported in matched synovial fluid samples from ankylosing spondylitis patients. Some of the motif variants had been reported before in the synovial fluid and blood of reactive arthritis patients, a finding that suggests common disease-initiation mechanisms. Blood from ankylosing spondylitis patients appeared to be characterized by a TCR beta motif composed of under 10 highly homologous amino acid variants. The disease-linked clones showed a CD8+ phenotype and occurred at relatively low frequencies in peripheral blood.

There are 15 amino acids in the CDR3, from cysteine to phenylalanine inclusive. Of the read, only the CDR3 DNA is kept; its 45 bases are in frame from base 1. CDR1 is given as SGHRS and CDR2 as YFSETQ, both from the germline V gene. Relative to germline, V is 5 bases shorter and J is 2 bases shorter, with 13 bases between their ends. Sequencing used blood, either unsorted or a sorted T cell fraction (not recorded which). The rearranged chain carries TRBV5-1 and TRBJ2-2, with a weak D call of TRBD2 (7 bases match). This TCR was recovered from a male donor with ankylosing spondylitis or in good health (not recorded which). The CDR3 here reads CASRTGGHNTGELFF. The bases read TGCGCCAGCAGAACGGGGGGCCATAACACCGGGGAGCTGTTTTTT. Supplemented by the reference TRBV5-1 and TRBJ2-2 proteins around the CDR3, the complete variable domain is KAGVTQTPRYLIKTRGQQVTLSCSPISGHRSVSWYQQTPGQGLQFLFEYFSETQRNKGNFPGRFSGRQFSNSRSEMNVSTLELGDSALYLCASRTGGHNTGELFFGEGSRLTVL.